Below, 10 T cell receptor beta chains from the same sample are listed, as sequenced in a study of T-cell reconstitution after alpha-beta-depleted transplantation in children. Unique molecular identifiers tagged the TCRbeta library. TCRdb analysed the PCR reads with MiXCR anew, one entry per CDR3 protein. The table lists 250,000 to 400,000 distinct CDR3 sequences, approximately 23% of them singletons, with 9.5% to 13% in the top ten. The source was PBMCs, mostly from graft donor cells, collected 180 days after TCRalphabeta/CD19-depleted stem cell transplant. These receptors came from a male patient younger than 18 who had a stem cell transplant for acute lymphoblastic leukemia, so the T cells may come from the graft donor.

This clonotype was counted between two and nine times. The rearrangement uses TRBV11-2 and TRBJ2-1, with TRBD2 matching over 15 bases. Germline lookup yields CDR1 SGHAT and CDR2 FQNNGV. The junction had 7 bases not matched to a gene; V was cut back by 6 bases and J by 10 bases. The CDR3 consists of 15 residues. In DNA, the CDR3 is TGTGCCAGCAGACGGACTAGCGGGAGGGCCGGGGAGCAGTTCTTC. Protein sequence: CASRRTSGRAGEQFF.

The table lists this clonotype with a few counts. The rearrangement links TRBV29-1 to TRBJ2-7; TRBD1 aligns across 8 bases. The CDR3 spans 16 residues. V gave up 1 base and J gave up 4 bases; unmatched junction bases: 12. Germline values: CDR1 SQVTM, CDR2 ANQGSEA. Written as DNA, the CDR3 is TGCAGCGTTGAAGCGCCCGGACAGGGAAAGGGTTACGAGCAGTACTTC. Protein product: CSVEAPGQGKGYEQYF.

The chain links TRBV6-5 to TRBJ2-1; D uncertain. The V gene lost 4 bases and the J gene lost 4 bases, with 14 bases spanning the gap. Germline values: CDR1 MNHEY, CDR2 SVGAGI. The CDR3 has 15 amino acids. CDR3 nucleotide sequence: TGTGCCAGCAGTTCAGTTGGTTTGTCTTACAATGAGCAGTTCTTC. Its protein product is CASSSVGLSYNEQFF.

This clonotype was detected a few times. This chain links TRBV5-5 with TRBJ2-7; D is unclear. V lost 5 bases to trimming and J lost 2 bases, with 11 bases between them. The CDR3 sequence is 13 residues long. CDR1 and CDR2 (germline): SGHKS, YYEKEE (reference sequence). The CDR3 DNA reads as TGTGCCAGCAGACTGGCACGTGCCTACGAGCAGTACTTC. Protein sequence: CASRLARAYEQYF.

Comments on this clonotype: The junction and the germline gene differ at one end; a read error may be behind it. This chain uses TRBV2 with TRBJ2-7; the match to TRBD2 covers 9 bases. This CDR3 contains 13 residues. Looked up from germline, CDR1 is SNHLY and CDR2 is FYNNEI. The CDR3 DNA reads as TGTGCCAGCATTGGGGTGTTCGGGACTAGCCGAAACTTC. This encodes CASIGVFGTSRNF.

The J gene is TRBJ2-1, the V gene TRBV6-2 or TRBV6-3; perhaps TRBD1 as D (6 bases). This CDR3 is 23 amino acids long. The germline gives CDR1 MNHEY, CDR2 SVGEGT. The V end lost 4 bases, the J end lost 2 bases, and 36 bases lay between the germline ends. The CDR3 coding sequence is TGTGCCAGCAGTTCCCTGGTTTTTTCAGGGGCCCTCGTCCCCCTAACCCCCTACAATGAGCAGTTCTTC. The encoded protein is CASSSLVFSGALVPLTPYNEQFF.

This chain connects TRBV20-1 to TRBJ2-7; tentative D call: TRBD2 (6 bases). The length of the CDR3 is 15 residues. In germline, CDR1 is DFQATT, CDR2 SNEGSKA (reference sequence). The ends were cut back, 5 bases at V and 5 bases at J, with 22 bases in the middle. CDR3: CSAEPDSGPRNEQYF. As DNA, the CDR3 is TGCAGTGCTGAGCCTGACAGCGGGCCAAGGAACGAGCAGTACTTC.

This clonotype was counted at least ten times. This chain uses TRBV5-1 with TRBJ2-7; TRBD2 matches at 11 bases. This CDR3 spans 15 amino acids. The ends lost 4 bases at V and 6 bases at J; junction bases unmatched: 9. Per germline, CDR1 SGHRS and CDR2 YFSETQ. The CDR3 sequence is CASSLQLAGVVEQYF. CDR3 coding DNA: TGCGCCAGCAGCCTACAACTAGCGGGAGTGGTCGAGCAGTACTTC.

This clonotype was found a few times. The J gene is TRBJ1-1, the V gene TRBV7-9; D unresolved. This CDR3 is built from 13 residues. Trimming removed 1 base from V and 5 bases from J, with 8 bases in between. CDR1 is SEHNR, CDR2 FQNEAQ, per germline (reference sequence). The CDR3 is CASSLVTKTEAFF. The CDR3 DNA is TGTGCCAGCAGCTTAGTAACGAAGACTGAAGCTTTCTTT.

There are a few counts of this clonotype. The V call is TRBV5-1, the J call TRBJ2-2; TRBD2 aligns across 8 bases. Germline trimming cut 5 bases from V and 0 bases from J; bases unmatched to any gene: 3. CDR1 is SGHRS, CDR2 YFSETQ, per germline. The CDR3 spans 15 residues. In DNA form, the CDR3 reads TGCGCCAGCAGGCCGACTAGCGCGAACACCGGGGAGCTGTTTTTT. Translating it yields CASRPTSANTGELFF.